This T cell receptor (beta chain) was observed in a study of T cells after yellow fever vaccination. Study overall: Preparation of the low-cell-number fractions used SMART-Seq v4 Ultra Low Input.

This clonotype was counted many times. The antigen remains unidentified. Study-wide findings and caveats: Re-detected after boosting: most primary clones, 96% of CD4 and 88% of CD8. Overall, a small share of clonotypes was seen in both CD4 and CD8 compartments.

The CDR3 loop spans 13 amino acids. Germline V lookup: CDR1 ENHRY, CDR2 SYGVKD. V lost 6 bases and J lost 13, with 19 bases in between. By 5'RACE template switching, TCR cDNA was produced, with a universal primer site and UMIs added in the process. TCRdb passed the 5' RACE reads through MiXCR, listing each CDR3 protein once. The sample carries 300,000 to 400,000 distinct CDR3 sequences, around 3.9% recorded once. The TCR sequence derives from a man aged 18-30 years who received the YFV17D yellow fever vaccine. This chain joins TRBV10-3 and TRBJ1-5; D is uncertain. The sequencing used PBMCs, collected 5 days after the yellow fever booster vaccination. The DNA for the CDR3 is TGTGCCATCAGCCAATCCGCCCCGGGCCATCAGCATTTT. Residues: CAISQSAPGHQHF.